The 3 T cell receptor beta chains presented below share a single source sample, sequenced in a study of response to subunit inactivated influenza vaccine. From the RT-PCR reads, TCRdb called clonotypes with MiXCR, one entry per CDR3 protein. The sample carries more than 200,000 distinct CDR3 sequences, roughly an eighth recorded once. The sequencing here drew on non-naive T cells sorted from PBMCs, taken around two weeks before vaccination. Every receptor here comes from a man aged 50 to 60 who received an inactivated influenza vaccine.

The V gene is TRBV12-3 or TRBV12-4, the J gene TRBJ2-1, with no clear D. Trimming left V 3 bases short and J 5 bases short, with 14 bases between. This CDR3 region has 15 residues. CDR3 region: CASSFSGQHDNEQFF. As DNA, the CDR3 is TGTGCCAGCAGTTTCTCCGGTCAACACGACAATGAGCAGTTCTTC.

This clonotype has a handful of counts. V is TRBV29-1 and J is TRBJ2-2; D tentatively fits TRBD1 or TRBD2 (5 bases each). The germline V and J ends were trimmed by 4 bases and 1 base, with 13 bases remaining between them. Germline V lookup: CDR1 SQVTM, CDR2 ANQGSEA. The CDR3 loop spans 15 amino acids. The CDR3 coding sequence is TGCAGCGTTGGAGGGGCCGGGGTGAACACCGGGGAGCTGTTTTTT. It is translated as CSVGGAGVNTGELFF.

The V gene is TRBV3-1, the J gene TRBJ2-1; unclear D gene. The CDR3 is 12 residues long. V lost 0 bases, J lost 10 bases, and 7 bases lay in between. Looked up from germline, CDR1 is LGHDT and CDR2 is YNNKEL (reference sequence). This CDR3 reads CASSQESGEQFF. CDR3 DNA sequence: TGTGCCAGCAGCCAAGAATCCGGGGAGCAGTTCTTC.